These 22 T cell receptor beta chains came from one sample sequenced in a study of T cell responses to AZD1222 COVID-19 vaccine. Produced via immunoSEQ multiplex PCR; TCRdb's table is partial and in-frame only. The data contain roughly 100,000 clones, about 81% of them singletons. The sequences come from peripheral blood, collected 28 days after the second AZD1222 dose. The source of these receptors is an adult who received the AZD1222 COVID-19 vaccine.

V and J are TRBV11-3 and TRBJ2-7; possibly TRBD1 or TRBD2 for D (5 bases each). This CDR3 has 13 amino acids. The germline V gene encodes CDR1 SGHNT and CDR2 YENEEA. Trimming removed 2 bases from V and 6 bases from J, with 11 bases in between. This CDR3 is CASSLRGVGEQYF. CDR3 sequence (DNA): TGTGCCAGCAGCTTAAGGGGAGTTGGCGAGCAGTACTTC.

This chain uses TRBV5-1 with TRBJ1-2; D might be TRBD1 (5 bases). Germline lookup yields CDR1 SGHRS and CDR2 YFSETQ. The V end was cut by 2 bases, the J end by 8 bases, with 16 bases between. The CDR3 has 14 amino acids. CDR3: CASSFGRADLGYTF. For the CDR3, the DNA is TGCGCCAGCAGCTTCGGCAGGGCCGACTTGGGCTACACCTTC.

The chain is built from TRBV5-4 and TRBJ2-3, with a tentative D call TRBD2 (6 bases). Deletions cut 0 bases from V and 3 bases from J, with 14 bases between. This CDR3 has 16 residues. Germline V gene lookup returns CDR1 SGHNT and CDR2 YYREEE (reference sequence). As DNA, the CDR3 is TGTGCCAGCAGCTTGGGTTTCACGGGAGCAACAGATACGCAGTATTTT. It is translated as CASSLGFTGATDTQYF.

This clone ranks as medium-sized. Here the CDR3 DNA reads TGTGCCAGTAGCAGGAGGGAAATGAACACTGAAGCTTTCTTT. This translates into CASSRREMNTEAFF. V gene TRBV19 combines with J gene TRBJ1-1; D gene unclear. The CDR3 consists of 14 residues. Germline V gives CDR1 LNHDA, CDR2 SQIVND (reference sequence). Trimming took off 6 bases at V and 0 bases at J, with 11 bases between the two ends.

The chain has TRBV18 and TRBJ1-3, with a tentative D call TRBD1 (5 bases). V was pared by 2 bases and J by 2 bases, with 10 bases between. This CDR3 is built from 15 residues. The germline gives CDR1 KGHSH, CDR2 LQKENI. CDR3 sequence: CASSPTAGPGNTIYF. The CDR3, as DNA: TGTGCCAGCTCACCAACGGCAGGGCCTGGAAACACCATATATTTT.

The rearrangement links TRBV5-4 to TRBJ2-3, with D uncertain. The germline V gene encodes CDR1 SGHNT and CDR2 YYREEE (reference sequence). This CDR3 is 13 amino acids long. V lost 5 bases, J lost 5 bases, and 12 bases lay in between. The CDR3 loop reads CASRSVGQDTQYF. The CDR3 DNA is TGTGCCAGCAGATCTGTAGGGCAAGATACGCAGTATTTT. The variable domain in full, completed from reference TRBV5-4 and TRBJ2-3, reads ETGVTQSPTHLIKTRGQQVTLRCSSQSGHNTVSWYQQALGQGPQFIFQYYREEENGRGNFPPRFSGLQFPNYSSELNVNALELDDSALYLCASRSVGQDTQYFGPGTRLTVL.

CDR3 DNA sequence: TGTGCCAGCAGTCTTACCCCCGGGGATAGTCTTCGAGAGCAGTTCTTC. This gives the protein CASSLTPGDSLREQFF. J is TRBJ2-1 and V is TRBV6-2 or TRBV6-3, with D possibly being TRBD2 (5 bases). This CDR3 contains 16 residues. The germline V gene has CDR1 MNHEY and CDR2 SVGEGT. V dropped 5 bases and J dropped 10 bases, with 24 bases sitting between them.

The V and J genes are TRBV14 and TRBJ2-7; D could derive from TRBD1 or TRBD2 (5 bases each). V was cut by 3 bases and J by 2 bases, with 17 bases left in between. Germline CDR1 is SGHDN and CDR2 is FVKESK. The CDR3 is made up of 16 amino acids. CDR3 in DNA: TGTGCCAGCAGCCACGAACCGGGACCACAGACCTACGAGCAGTACTTC. It specifies CASSHEPGPQTYEQYF.

The V and J genes are TRBV7-2 and TRBJ1-1; tentatively, D is TRBD1 (5 bases). The length of the CDR3 is 13 residues. V shed 1 base and J shed 8 bases, with 11 bases lying between them. Germline V CDR1 and CDR2: SGHTA, FQGNSA. The CDR3 DNA reads TGTGCCAGCAGCTTAGACTGGGCAGGGGAAGCTTTCTTT. Residues: CASSLDWAGEAFF. The whole variable domain, filled in from reference TRBV7-2 and TRBJ1-1, reads GAGVSQSPSNKVTEKGKDVELRCDPISGHTALYWYRQSLGQGLEFLIYFQGNSAPDKSGLPSDRFSAERTGGSVSTLTIQRTQQEDSAVYLCASSLDWAGEAFFGQGTRLTVV.

The gene calls are TRBV3-1 (or the pseudogene TRBV3-2) and TRBJ1-4; no clear D. CDR1 is LGHDT, CDR2 YNNKEL, per germline (reference sequence). This CDR3 spans 14 amino acids. Trimming removed 3 bases from V and 3 bases from J, with 8 bases in between. CDR3 coding DNA: TGTGCCAGCAGCCAGGGTATCTCTAATGAAAAACTGTTTTTT. Its protein product is CASSQGISNEKLFF.

The chain links TRBV11-2 to TRBJ1-4; D may be TRBD1 (5 bases). The V and J ends lost 5 bases and 8 bases respectively, with 9 bases between them. CDR3 length: 12 residues. The germline gives CDR1 SGHAT, CDR2 FQNNGV. The DNA for the CDR3 is TGTGCCAGCAGCCCCCGGGGCGAAAAACTGTTTTTT. It yields the protein CASSPRGEKLFF.

The chain recombines TRBV6-5 with TRBJ1-2; D gene unclear. CDR3 size: 15 residues. Looked up from germline, CDR1 is MNHEY and CDR2 is SVGAGI. V lost 0 bases and J lost 4, with 12 bases in between. CDR3 loop: CASSYSEGSGYGYTF. Written as DNA, the CDR3 is TGTGCCAGCAGTTACTCGGAGGGCTCGGGCTATGGCTACACCTTC.

Points on this clone: Other DNA sequences within the sample encode an identical CDR3. The chain carries TRBV9 and TRBJ2-7; TRBD2 matches 12 bases. This CDR3 has 15 amino acids. V trimming: 5 bases; J trimming: 3 bases; junction bases outside the gene matches: 6. Germline V gene sequence: CDR1 SGDLS, CDR2 YYNGEE. The CDR3 sequence is CASSRGLAGNYEQYF. The CDR3 bases are TGTGCCAGCAGTCGCGGACTAGCGGGAAACTACGAGCAGTACTTC.

This clone was counted once. The rearrangement links TRBV9 to TRBJ1-4; D call uncertain. Germline V lookup: CDR1 SGDLS, CDR2 YYNGEE. With 0 bases removed from V and 2 bases from J, the gap between germline ends came to 8 bases. The CDR3 is made up of 15 amino acids. For the CDR3, the DNA is TGTGCCAGCAGCGTAGACGGTGGTACTAATGAAAAACTGTTTTTT. Translation: CASSVDGGTNEKLFF.

This sequence joins TRBV6-5 and TRBJ2-7; D is uncertain. Germline CDR1 and CDR2: MNHEY and SVGAGI. Trimming stripped 10 bases from V and 3 bases from J, with 22 bases between. This CDR3 has 15 amino acids. The CDR3 DNA sequence: TGTGCCACATTTCAAAGCATGGAACCTATCTACGAGCAGTACTTC. It encodes CATFQSMEPIYEQYF.

The chain uses TRBV18 and TRBJ1-3; D gene uncertain. CDR1 is KGHSH, CDR2 LQKENI, per germline. V shed 6 bases and J shed 4 bases, with 16 bases lying between them. This CDR3 contains 15 residues. As DNA, the CDR3 is TGTGCCAGCTCGCAGTCTCGGCTAGGGGGAAACACCATATATTTT. Protein: CASSQSRLGGNTIYF.

The CDR3 DNA reads as TGTGCCAGCAACGGGGGCGGTAATGAAAAACTGTTTTTT. Translating it yields CASNGGGNEKLFF. The chain recombines TRBV28 with TRBJ1-4; a weak D match, TRBD1 (6 bases). Germline CDR1 is MDHEN and CDR2 is SYDVKM. The length of the CDR3 is 13 residues. The V and J ends lost 7 bases and 4 bases respectively, with 10 bases between them. The entire variable domain, with the rest obtained from reference TRBV28 and TRBJ1-4, is as follows: DVKVTQSSRYLVKRTGEKVFLECVQDMDHENMFWYRQDPGLGLRLIYFSYDVKMKEKGDIPEGYSVSREKKERFSLILESASTNQTSMYLCASNGGGNEKLFFGSGTQLSVL.

V and J are TRBV28 and TRBJ2-7; 9 bases fit TRBD1. CDR1 is MDHEN, CDR2 SYDVKM, per germline. Unmatched junction bases numbered 6, after V lost 5 bases and J lost 1 base. The CDR3 has 15 residues. In nucleotides, the CDR3 is TGTGCCAGCAGTGGCGGGACAGGGCTATCCTACGAGCAGTACTTC. This translates into CASSGGTGLSYEQYF.

J is TRBJ2-1 and V is TRBV30; 13 bases line up with TRBD2. The CDR3 consists of 16 residues. The V gene end was trimmed by 3 bases and the J gene end by 3 bases; junction bases not matched to a gene: 5. Germline V gene data show CDR1 as GTSNPN and CDR2 as SVGIG (reference sequence). This CDR3 reads CAWRTLAGGVYNEQFF. The CDR3 DNA sequence: TGTGCCTGGAGGACACTAGCGGGAGGGGTCTACAATGAGCAGTTCTTC.

The rearrangement uses TRBV3-1 (or the pseudogene TRBV3-2) and TRBJ2-3, with D perhaps matching TRBD2 (6 bases). Between the trimmed V and J ends, which lost 2 bases and 6 bases, there was a span of 12 bases. The CDR3 is 14 amino acids. Looked up from germline, CDR1 is LGHDT and CDR2 is YNNKEL (reference sequence). The CDR3 DNA sequence: TGTGCCAGCAGCCAAATCCGCGGGGCCGATACGCAGTATTTT. The encoded protein is CASSQIRGADTQYF.

The chain joins TRBV7-9 to TRBJ2-1, with 12 bases that match TRBD2. CDR3 length equals 16 residues. Germline assignment: CDR1 SEHNR and CDR2 FQNEAQ (reference sequence). The V segment lost 5 bases and the J segment 5 bases; nucleotides outside the gene matches: 7. CDR3 residues: CASSPRTSGVNNEQFF. CDR3 nucleotide sequence: TGTGCCAGCAGCCCCCGGACTAGCGGGGTGAACAATGAGCAGTTCTTC.

This clone was seen once. This chain joins TRBV30 and TRBJ1-4; D is ambiguous. V lost 2 bases to trimming and J lost 0 bases, with 7 bases between them. This CDR3 region has 14 residues. The germline V gene encodes CDR1 GTSNPN and CDR2 SVGIG (reference sequence). CDR3 region: CAWSRDSTNEKLFF. The CDR3 DNA follows: TGTGCCTGGAGTAGAGACTCAACTAATGAAAAACTGTTTTTT.